This TCR beta chain was sequenced during a study of blood T cells in healthy people across ages. It was with a sample-barcoded 5' primer and a J-beta primer mix that a second PCR of about 6 to 12 cycles was run. TCRdb reprocessed the 5' RACE reads via MiXCR and lists one record per CDR3 protein. The sample has about 570,000 distinct CDR3 sequences; 25% to 30% are singletons. This clonotype appeared a few times. The source is a woman in her seventies in good health. Sequenced: blood.

CDR3 nucleotide sequence: TGCAGCGTTGACTCGGGATCTAGATACGAGCAGTACTTC. Its protein is CSVDSGSRYEQYF. The chain uses TRBV29-1 and TRBJ2-7; maybe TRBD2 (5 bases). Deletions cut 3 bases from V and 4 bases from J, with 13 bases between. Germline V CDR1 and CDR2: SQVTM, ANQGSEA. The CDR3 contains 13 residues.